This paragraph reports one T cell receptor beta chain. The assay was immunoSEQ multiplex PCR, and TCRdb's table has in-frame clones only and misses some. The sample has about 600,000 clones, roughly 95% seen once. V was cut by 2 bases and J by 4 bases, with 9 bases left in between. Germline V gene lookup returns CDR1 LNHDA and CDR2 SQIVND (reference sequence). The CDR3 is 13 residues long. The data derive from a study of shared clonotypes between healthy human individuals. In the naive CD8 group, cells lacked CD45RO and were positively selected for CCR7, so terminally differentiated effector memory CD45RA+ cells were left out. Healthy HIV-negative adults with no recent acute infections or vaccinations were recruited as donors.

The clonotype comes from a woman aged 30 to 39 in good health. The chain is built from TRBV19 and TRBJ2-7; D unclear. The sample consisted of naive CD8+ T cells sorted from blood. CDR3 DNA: TGTGCCAGTAGTATACAGCATTCGTACGAGCAGTACTTC. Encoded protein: CASSIQHSYEQYF.